This is a list of T cell receptor beta chains from one sample in a study of cytomegalovirus exposure and HLA in healthy donors. The data were produced by immunoSEQ multiplex PCR, yet TCRdb's version contains in-frame clones alone and is incomplete. Counted here are about 67,000 clones, roughly 80% occurring once; the ten biggest clones make up 2.5% to 3%. The sample was PBMCs. The source of these receptors is a woman aged 30 to 39 in good health and CMV-seronegative. Each CDR3 is given with its conserved first and last residue. The D gene is left open where the match is weak. Only some rows state a clone size, as once, few, many or a class for expanded clones.

>TRBD1|TRBV5-1|.|TRBJ1-6
TGCGCCAGCAGCATAGAGGGACAGGGGCGATCACCCCTCCACTTT
CASSIEGQGRSPLHF
>.|TRBV5-5|.|TRBJ2-7
TGTGCCAGCAGCCTTAACCAGGGGTTCGAGCAGTACTTC
CASSLNQGFEQYF
>.|TRBV7-9|.|TRBJ2-3
TGTGCCAGCAGCTTACTCGGGGAAGCAGATACGCAGTATTTT
CASSLLGEADTQYF
>.|TRBV19|.|TRBJ1-6
TGTGCCAGTAGTATGGAACAGGGTAATTCACCCCTCCACTTT
CASSMEQGNSPLHF
>TRBD1|TRBV6-5|.|TRBJ1-3
TGTGCCAGCAGTTACGTGGAGGGGGCAGGAAACACCATATATTTT
CASSYVEGAGNTIYF
>.|TRBV4-1|.|TRBJ1-1
TGCGCCAGCAGCCTGGACAGCGAAGCTTTCTTT
CASSLDSEAFF
>.|TRBV2|.|TRBJ2-2
TGTGCCACAGACAGGAGCCTTTCCGGGGAGCTGTTTTTT
CATDRSLSGELFF
>.|TRBV28|.|TRBJ2-3
TGTGCCAGCAGTTCTTCCAGTTATACGCAGTATTTT
CASSSSSYTQYF
>.|TRBV11-2|.|TRBJ2-5
TGTGCCAGCAGCCTGGCCTGGGGCAATAAAGAGACCCAGTACTTC
CASSLAWGNKETQYF
>.|TRBV18|.|TRBJ1-4
TGTGCCAGCTCACCTGGCAGGGATGAAAAACTGTTTTTT
CASSPGRDEKLFF
>.|TRBV7-2|.|TRBJ2-5
TGTGCCAGCAGCTTCCTCACAGGGGCGGGGGAGACCCAGTACTTC
CASSFLTGAGETQYF
>TRBD2|TRBV4-1|.|TRBJ2-3
TGCGCCAGCAGCCAAGATAGGAGCGGGGGGCCCTACACAGATACGCAGTATTTT
CASSQDRSGGPYTDTQYF
>.|TRBV15|.|TRBJ1-2
TGTGCCACCAGCAGAAATAGGGACAATGGCTACACCTTC
CATSRNRDNGYTF
>.|TRBV29-1|.|TRBJ2-7
TGCAGCGTCCTGGACACGTTCTACGAGCAGTACTTC
CSVLDTFYEQYF
>.|TRBV4-2|.|TRBJ1-2
TGTGCCAGCAGCCACGGACGGGAGGGCTATGGCTACACCTTC
CASSHGREGYGYTF
>.|TRBV5-4|.|TRBJ1-3
TGTGCCAGCAGTCCTGCGGTAGGTGGAAACACCATATATTTT
CASSPAVGGNTIYF
>TRBD2|TRBV4-3|.|TRBJ2-1
TGCGCCAGCAGCCCAGAGACTAGCGAATACAATGAGCAGTTCTTC
CASSPETSEYNEQFF
>TRBD1|TRBV28|.|TRBJ1-1
TGTGCCAGCCACCCTGATAGGGACAGTGAAGCTTTCTTT
CASHPDRDSEAFF
>.|TRBV11-3|few|TRBJ1-1
TGTGCCAGCAGTCCAGGGATCGGCACTGAAGCTTTCTTT
CASSPGIGTEAFF
>.|TRBV16|.|TRBJ1-1
TGTGCCAGCAGCCAATCGGGGGGGCATGAAGCTTTCTTT
CASSQSGGHEAFF
>.|TRBV5-6|.|TRBJ1-5
TGTGCCAGCAGCGCCCGGGACAACGCCGGCCAGCCCCAGCATTTT
CASSARDNAGQPQHF
>TRBD1|TRBV7-9|.|TRBJ1-6
TGTGCCAGCAGCCCGGACAGGGCGGGACCCCTCCACTTT
CASSPDRAGPLHF
>.|TRBV2|once|TRBJ1-1
TGTGCCAGCAGGGCAGGGAACACGCCTGAAGCTTTCTTT
CASRAGNTPEAFF
>TRBD1|TRBV7-6|.|TRBJ1-1
TGTGCCAGCAGCTTCCATGGACAGGGTCTCGCTGAAGCTTTCTTT
CASSFHGQGLAEAFF
>.|TRBV14|.|TRBJ1-4
TGTGCCAGCAGCCAAGGGGGCGGAGGGGCTGCAACTAATGAAAAACTGTTTTTT
CASSQGGGGAATNEKLFF
>.|TRBV7-8|.|TRBJ1-1
TGTGCCAGCAGCCCTAGCCCGTTTCGAGAAGCTTTCTTT
CASSPSPFREAFF
>.|TRBV6-1|.|TRBJ2-2
TGTGCCAGCATCCCGCAGTACACCGGGGAGCTGTTTTTT
CASIPQYTGELFF
>.|TRBV28|.|TRBJ1-1
TGTGCCAGCAGTTTAACTGTTAGGAACACTGAAGCTTTCTTT
CASSLTVRNTEAFF
>.|TRBV5-1|.|TRBJ1-3
TGCGCCAGCAGAGGAGGCAGGGGCGAAGTAAACACCATATATTTT
CASRGGRGEVNTIYF
>.|TRBV6-1|once|TRBJ1-2
TGTGCCGCCCAAGGCGACAGCACTAACTATGGCTACACCTTC
CAAQGDSTNYGYTF
>.|TRBV6-5|.|TRBJ2-7
TGTGCCAGCAGCATCGACCGGGGGGCAGCCTACGAGCAGTACTTC
CASSIDRGAAYEQYF
>.|TRBV7-2|.|TRBJ2-3
TGTGTCAGCAGCTTAGCGCGGGCTTACCCGGATACGCAGTATTTT
CVSSLARAYPDTQYF
>.|TRBV6-5|.|TRBJ1-1
TGTGCCAGTCAACTTGCCCGGGACACGAACACTGAAGCTTTCTTT
CASQLARDTNTEAFF
>.|TRBV2|.|TRBJ2-3
TGTGCCAGCAGACCCAGAAGCACAGATACGCAGTATTTT
CASRPRSTDTQYF
>.|TRBV6-5|.|TRBJ2-5
TGTGCCAGCAGTTACTCGGGGCTGGAACATATGGTGTACTTC
CASSYSGLEHMVYF
>TRBD1|TRBV4-1|.|TRBJ2-2
TGCGCCAGCAGTAAACAGGGGGCGGCGAACACCGGGGAGCTGTTTTTT
CASSKQGAANTGELFF
>TRBD2|TRBV18|.|TRBJ2-7
TGTGCCAGCTCACCGGGGGGGATTAGGCCCTACGAGCAGTACTTC
CASSPGGIRPYEQYF
>TRBD1|TRBV27|few|TRBJ2-7
TGTGCCAGCGAACAGGGGGCCTACGAGCAGTACTTC
CASEQGAYEQYF
>.|TRBV11-3|.|TRBJ2-7
TGTGCCAGCAGCTTAGATCCAGGCCTACTCTACGAGCAGTACTTC
CASSLDPGLLYEQYF
>TRBD1|TRBV5-1|once|TRBJ1-4
TGCGCCAGCAGCTATGGAGGGGACAGGGGAATATGGTTTTTT
CASSYGGDRGIWFF
>TRBD1|TRBV6-1|.|TRBJ2-7
TGTGCCAGCAGTGAAACAGGGGAGACATACGAGCAGTACTTC
CASSETGETYEQYF
>.|TRBV6-6|few|TRBJ2-7
TGTGCCAGCAGTTACAAGGAGACGGACGAGCAGTACTTC
CASSYKETDEQYF
>.|TRBV19|.|TRBJ2-2
TGTGCCAGTAGTAAACCGGGACTGCCATCGAACACCGGGGAGCTGTTTTTT
CASSKPGLPSNTGELFF
>TRBD1|TRBV4-1|once|TRBJ1-2
TGCGCCAGCAGCCGTGTCTCCACAGGGGGCGGACATGGCTACACCTTC
CASSRVSTGGGHGYTF
>TRBD1|TRBV7-2|once|TRBJ1-4
TGTGCCAGCAGCTTAAAGGCTTTTGGACAGGGGGGAGAAAAACTGTTTTTT
CASSLKAFGQGGEKLFF
>TRBD1|TRBV27|.|TRBJ1-2
TGTGCCAGCAGTCCACAGGGGTATGGCTACACCTTC
CASSPQGYGYTF
>.|TRBV4-1|few|TRBJ1-2
TGCGCCAGCAGCCAAGAGGGGACACCCCGGACAAGAAACTATGGCTACACCTTC
CASSQEGTPRTRNYGYTF
>.|TRBV28|.|TRBJ2-2
TGTGCCAGCAGTTTACAGGTTATCGGGGAGCTGTTTTTT
CASSLQVIGELFF
>TRBD2|TRBV5-1|.|TRBJ2-1
TGCGCCAGCACATCGGGGGGGGCCCTCGGGCAGTTCTTC
CASTSGGALGQFF
>.|TRBV7-6|.|TRBJ2-2
TGTGCCAGCAGACCCGGACAGACGAACACCGGGGAGCTGTTTTTT
CASRPGQTNTGELFF
>.|TRBV7-2|.|TRBJ2-1
TGTGCCAGCAGGGAGGGGCTGTACAATGAGCAGTTCTTC
CASREGLYNEQFF
>.|TRBV14|.|TRBJ1-1
TGTGCCAGCAGCCCGTTACGAGTGATGAACACTGAAGCTTTCTTT
CASSPLRVMNTEAFF
>TRBD1|TRBV6-1|once|TRBJ2-7
TGTGCCAGCAGTGTCCCTCAGGGGGACGGCCTCTACGAGCAGTACTTC
CASSVPQGDGLYEQYF
>.|TRBV30|.|TRBJ1-2
TGTGCCTGGACCGACAGGCAGGGGATCGACACCTTC
CAWTDRQGIDTF
>TRBD2|TRBV7-2|.|TRBJ2-1
TGTGCCAGCAGCTCGAAACGGACTAGCGGGGGTGAGCAGTTCTTC
CASSSKRTSGGEQFF
>TRBD1|TRBV27|.|TRBJ1-1
TGTGCCAGCAGTTGGGGGACAGGGCCTACTTTCTTT
CASSWGTGPTFF
>TRBD1|TRBV27|few|TRBJ2-7
TGTGCCAGCAGTTTGGGACAGGGGACACATACCTACGAGCAGTACTTC
CASSLGQGTHTYEQYF